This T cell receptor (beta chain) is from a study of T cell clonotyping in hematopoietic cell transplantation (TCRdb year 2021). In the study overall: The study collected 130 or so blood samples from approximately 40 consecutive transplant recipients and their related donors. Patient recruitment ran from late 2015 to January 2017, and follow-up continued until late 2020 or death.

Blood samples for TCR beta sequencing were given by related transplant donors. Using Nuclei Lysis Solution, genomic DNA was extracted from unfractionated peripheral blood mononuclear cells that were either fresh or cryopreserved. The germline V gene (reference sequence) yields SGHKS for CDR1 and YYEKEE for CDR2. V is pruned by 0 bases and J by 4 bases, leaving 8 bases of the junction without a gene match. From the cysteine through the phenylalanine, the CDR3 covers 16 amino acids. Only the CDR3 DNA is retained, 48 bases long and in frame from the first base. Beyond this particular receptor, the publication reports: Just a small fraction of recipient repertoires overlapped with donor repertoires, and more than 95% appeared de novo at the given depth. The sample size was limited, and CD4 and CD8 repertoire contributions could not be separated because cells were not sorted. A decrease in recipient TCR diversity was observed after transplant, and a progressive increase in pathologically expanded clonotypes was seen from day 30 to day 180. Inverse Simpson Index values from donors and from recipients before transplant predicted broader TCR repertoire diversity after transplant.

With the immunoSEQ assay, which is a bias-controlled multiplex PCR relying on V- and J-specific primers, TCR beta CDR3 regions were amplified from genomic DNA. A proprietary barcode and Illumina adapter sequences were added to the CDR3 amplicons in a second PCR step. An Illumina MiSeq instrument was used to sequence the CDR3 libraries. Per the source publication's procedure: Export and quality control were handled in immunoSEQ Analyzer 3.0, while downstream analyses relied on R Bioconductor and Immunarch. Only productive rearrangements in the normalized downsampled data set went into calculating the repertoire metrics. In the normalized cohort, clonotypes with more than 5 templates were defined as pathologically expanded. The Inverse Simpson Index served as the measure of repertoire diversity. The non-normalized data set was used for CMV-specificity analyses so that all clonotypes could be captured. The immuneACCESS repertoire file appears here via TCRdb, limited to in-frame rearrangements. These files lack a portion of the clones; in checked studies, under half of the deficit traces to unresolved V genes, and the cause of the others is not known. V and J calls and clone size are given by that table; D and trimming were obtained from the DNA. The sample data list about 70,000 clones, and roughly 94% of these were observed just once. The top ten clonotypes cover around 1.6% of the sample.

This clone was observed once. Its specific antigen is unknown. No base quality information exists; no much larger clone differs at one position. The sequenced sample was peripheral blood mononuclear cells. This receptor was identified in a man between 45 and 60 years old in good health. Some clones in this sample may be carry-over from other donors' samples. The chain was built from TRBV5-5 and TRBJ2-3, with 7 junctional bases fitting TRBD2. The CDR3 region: CASSLGGAGRADTQYF. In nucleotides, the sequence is TGTGCCAGCAGCTTGGGTGGGGCTGGGAGGGCAGATACGCAGTATTTT. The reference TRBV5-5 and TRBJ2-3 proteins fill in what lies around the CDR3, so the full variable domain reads DAGVTQSPTHLIKTRGQQVTLRCSPISGHKSVSWYQQVLGQGPQFIFQYYEKEERGRGNFPDRFSARQFPNYSSELNVNALLLGDSALYLCASSLGGAGRADTQYFGPGTRLTVL.